The 23 T cell receptor beta chains in this list originate from one sample, sequenced in a study of blood T cell repertoires in COVID-19. Using immunoSEQ multiplex PCR, the repertoire was profiled, and TCRdb retains in-frame clones only, with some absent. The sample holds approximately 240,000 clones, around 91% seen once. Sequenced sample: PBMCs or T cells enriched from blood (not recorded which). These receptors all come from a woman in her late teens or twenties in a cohort exposed to, infected with or recovered from COVID-19 (not recorded which).

The CDR3 loop is CASSGFRAGMNTEAFF. The CDR3 DNA reads TGCGCCAGCAGTGGGTTCAGGGCGGGAATGAACACTGAAGCTTTCTTT. J is TRBJ1-1 and V is TRBV10-1; D may be TRBD1 (5 bases). Trimming pared 4 bases from V and 0 bases from J, leaving 15 bases between. CDR1 and CDR2 (germline): WNHNN, SYGVQD (reference sequence). The CDR3 sequence is 16 residues long.

This sequence joins TRBV10-1 and TRBJ2-7; no firm D call. Germline V CDR1 and CDR2: WNHNN, SYGVQD (reference sequence). This CDR3 is 16 amino acids long. V lost 0 bases and J lost 3, with 15 bases in between. The CDR3 DNA follows: TGCGCCAGCAGTGAGTCGGTGGGCAGGCCTAACTACGAGCAGTACTTC. Translating it yields CASSESVGRPNYEQYF.

The gene calls are TRBV7-2 and TRBJ2-2; D is ambiguous. The germline CDR1 and CDR2 sequences are SGHTA and FQGNSA. Between the trimmed V and J ends, which lost 5 bases and 8 bases, there was a span of 21 bases. The CDR3 is made up of 16 amino acids. The chain's CDR3 is CASSGSLGLLIGELFF. The CDR3 DNA is TGTGCCAGCAGCGGCTCCCTGGGCCTCCTAATAGGGGAGCTGTTTTTT.

As for this clone: The sample carries other DNA sequences with the same CDR3. The V gene is TRBV5-1, the J gene TRBJ1-2, with TRBD1 as a possible D gene (5 bases). There are 13 residues in the CDR3. Germline CDR1 SGHRS, CDR2 YFSETQ. Trimming took 0 bases from V and 2 from J, leaving 5 bases between them. This chain's CDR3 is CASSLGQNYGYTF. Here the CDR3 DNA reads TGCGCCAGCAGCTTGGGACAGAACTATGGCTACACCTTC.

The chain recombines TRBV18 with TRBJ1-2; TRBD1 aligns across 7 bases. Looked up from germline, CDR1 is KGHSH and CDR2 is LQKENI. Trimming took 2 bases from V and 4 from J; bases not matched to a gene: 10. The CDR3 runs 16 residues. The CDR3 here is CASSPAGRGYIYGYTF. The CDR3 nucleotides read TGTGCCAGCTCACCAGCGGGCAGGGGGTATATCTATGGCTACACCTTC.

The J gene is TRBJ1-4, the V gene TRBV5-1; D is perhaps TRBD1 (5 bases). Germline CDR1 reads SGHRS; CDR2 reads YFSETQ. This CDR3 is 14 amino acids long. Trimming took off 4 bases at V and 8 bases at J, with 15 bases between the two ends. Here the CDR3 DNA reads TGCGCCAGCAGCACCTCCACGGAGGGGGAAAAACTGTTTTTT. Amino acids: CASSTSTEGEKLFF.

The chain has TRBV5-1 and TRBJ1-2; the match to TRBD1 covers 10 bases. This CDR3 region has 14 residues. The V and J ends lost 4 bases and 4 bases, in that order; junction bases with no gene match: 4. CDR1 SGHRS and CDR2 YFSETQ come from the germline V gene. Here the CDR3 reads CASSLTGGSYGYTF. DNA for the CDR3: TGCGCCAGCAGCCTGACAGGGGGCAGCTATGGCTACACCTTC.

V and J are TRBV10-3 and TRBJ2-3, with 8 bases matching TRBD2. Germline CDR1 ENHRY, CDR2 SYGVKD. Germline trimming cut 5 bases from V and 1 base from J; bases unmatched to any gene: 5. CDR3 length: 15 residues. The CDR3 region has the DNA TGTGCCATCAGTATCGGGAGGGTCCGCACAGATACGCAGTATTTT. Its protein is CAISIGRVRTDTQYF.

The V call is TRBV12-3 or TRBV12-4, the J call TRBJ2-7, with 9 nucleotides matching TRBD1. The CDR3 contains 11 residues. J lost 6 bases, V lost 6 bases, and 0 bases had no gene match. The chain's CDR3 is CASRDRGEQYF. The DNA for the CDR3 is TGTGCCAGCAGGGACAGGGGCGAGCAGTACTTC.

The chain combines TRBV7-2 with TRBJ1-2, with 8 nucleotides matching TRBD1. The ends lost 5 bases at V and 4 bases at J; junction bases unmatched: 9. There are 15 residues in the CDR3. Germline values: CDR1 SGHTA, CDR2 FQGNSA. The CDR3: CASSPQTGEGYGYTF. CDR3 nucleotide sequence: TGTGCCAGCAGCCCCCAGACAGGGGAGGGCTATGGCTACACCTTC.

This chain uses TRBV7-9 with TRBJ2-1; 7 nucleotides line up with TRBD1. V shed 1 base and J 14 bases; nucleotides not matched to a gene: 14. The germline V gene has CDR1 SEHNR and CDR2 FQNEAQ (reference sequence). The CDR3 totals 15 residues. This chain's CDR3 is CASSLGFSTGDKEFF. In DNA form, the CDR3 reads TGTGCCAGCAGCTTAGGGTTCTCTACAGGGGATAAGGAGTTCTTC. Supplemented by reference TRBV7-9 and TRBJ2-1, the full variable domain reads DTGVSQNPRHKITKRGQNVTFRCDPISEHNRLYWYRQTLGQGPEFLTYFQNEAQLEKSRLLSDRFSAERPKGSFSTLEIQRTEQGDSAMYLCASSLGFSTGDKEFFGPGTRLTVL.

This clone was seen a single time. This sequence joins TRBV6-5 and TRBJ1-5; a possible D gene is TRBD1 (5 bases). The V end lost 0 bases, the J end lost 1 base, and 7 bases lay between the germline ends. The CDR3 consists of 15 residues. Germline CDR1 is MNHEY and CDR2 is SVGAGI. CDR3 nucleotides: TGTGCCAGCAGTTACTCCCACAGGAGCAATCAGCCCCAGCATTTT. This gives the protein CASSYSHRSNQPQHF.

With respect to this clone: At one of its ends the junction is not consistent with the germline gene, which may arise from a read error. This chain connects TRBV27 to TRBJ2-7, with 8 positions matching TRBD1. Germline V gene sequence: CDR1 MNHEY, CDR2 SMNVEV (reference sequence). The CDR3 covers 11 residues. For the CDR3, the DNA is TGTGCCAGCAGGGGTGAGGGACAGGAGTGCTTC. This gives the protein CASRGEGQECF.

The rearrangement links TRBV5-4 to TRBJ1-2; 7 bases line up with TRBD1. This CDR3 spans 15 amino acids. V dropped 4 bases and J dropped 0; count of bases not matched to a gene: 6. Germline loops: CDR1 SGHNT, CDR2 YYREEE (reference sequence). The CDR3 sequence: CASSQDRRTNYGYTF. Written as DNA, the CDR3 is TGTGCCAGCAGCCAGGACAGGAGGACTAACTATGGCTACACCTTC. The full variable domain, rest sourced from reference TRBV5-4 and TRBJ1-2, is ETGVTQSPTHLIKTRGQQVTLRCSSQSGHNTVSWYQQALGQGPQFIFQYYREEENGRGNFPPRFSGLQFPNYSSELNVNALELDDSALYLCASSQDRRTNYGYTFGSGTRLTVV.

The V call is TRBV5-6, the J call TRBJ1-2, with D unresolved. Looked up from germline, CDR1 is SGHDT and CDR2 is YYEEEE. The CDR3 runs 14 residues. The V end lost 2 bases, the J end lost 0 bases, and 8 bases lay between the germline ends. The chain's CDR3 is CASSFTDTNYGYTF. The CDR3 DNA is TGTGCCAGCAGCTTTACAGACACTAACTATGGCTACACCTTC.

V is TRBV5-1 and J is TRBJ1-2; 12 positions agree with TRBD1. This CDR3 spans 19 amino acids. Germline V CDR1 and CDR2: SGHRS, YFSETQ. V gave up 1 base and J gave up 0 bases; unmatched junction bases: 10. CDR3 coding DNA: TGCGCCAGCAGCTTGTCCCCTGGGACAGGGGGCTTAGCTAACTATGGCTACACCTTC. Encoded protein: CASSLSPGTGGLANYGYTF.

The chain recombines TRBV5-8 with TRBJ2-7; D is uncertain. Germline lookup yields CDR1 SGHTS and CDR2 YDEGEE. This CDR3 spans 11 amino acids. V was trimmed by 0 bases and J by 7 bases, leaving 5 bases between them. The CDR3 region is CASSLAVEQYF. For the CDR3, the DNA is TGTGCCAGCAGCTTGGCCGTGGAGCAGTACTTC.

This clone was seen a handful of times. Within the sample, other DNA sequences also encode this same CDR3. J is TRBJ1-3 and V is TRBV7-9; D is unclear. Germline assignment: CDR1 SEHNR and CDR2 FQNEAQ (reference sequence). Trimming left V 1 base short and J 3 bases short, with 4 bases between. The CDR3 is 13 residues long. The chain's CDR3 is CASSLDIGNTIYF. The CDR3 DNA sequence: TGTGCCAGCAGCTTAGATATTGGAAACACCATATATTTT.

This clone was seen just once. The chain has TRBV29-1 and TRBJ2-7, with a possible D match to TRBD1 (6 bases). The CDR3 has 14 residues. CDR1 SQVTM and CDR2 ANQGSEA come from the germline V gene. V gave up 5 bases and J gave up 0 bases, with 14 bases separating them. CDR3 in amino acids: CSVQKGGSSYEQYF. For the CDR3, the DNA is TGCAGCGTTCAGAAAGGGGGTAGCTCCTACGAGCAGTACTTC.

The genes are TRBV5-1 and TRBJ1-4; tentative D call: TRBD1 (5 bases). The germline gives CDR1 SGHRS, CDR2 YFSETQ. V lost 3 bases and J lost 0, with 9 bases in between. The CDR3 is made up of 15 amino acids. The CDR3 nucleotides are TGCGCCAGCAGCTATACAGGAGCAACTAATGAAAAACTGTTTTTT. Its protein product is CASSYTGATNEKLFF.

This chain joins TRBV4-1 and TRBJ1-1; 10 bases agree with TRBD1. The CDR3 loop spans 17 amino acids. Germline V gene sequence: CDR1 MGHRA, CDR2 YSYEKL. V gave up 2 bases and J gave up 3 bases; unmatched junction bases: 9. The DNA of the CDR3 is TGCGCCAGCAGCCAACTCGACAGGGGGCGGCCTGACACTGAAGCTTTCTTT. Translation: CASSQLDRGRPDTEAFF.

The chain couples TRBV5-1 to TRBJ2-1; possibly TRBD1 for D (6 bases). Germline V CDR1 and CDR2: SGHRS, YFSETQ. The V gene lost 2 bases and the J gene lost 7 bases, with 13 bases spanning the gap. This CDR3 spans 14 amino acids. The DNA for the CDR3 is TGCGCCAGCAGCTTATGGGGGCCAGGTAATGAGCAGTTCTTC. This encodes CASSLWGPGNEQFF. The full variable domain, in which reference TRBV5-1 and TRBJ2-1 provide the parts outside the CDR3, is KAGVTQTPRYLIKTRGQQVTLSCSPISGHRSVSWYQQTPGQGLQFLFEYFSETQRNKGNFPGRFSGRQFSNSRSEMNVSTLELGDSALYLCASSLWGPGNEQFFGPGTRLTVL.

The chain couples TRBV2 to TRBJ2-2, with TRBD1 as a possible D gene (6 bases). The germline V and J ends were trimmed by 3 bases and 5 bases, with 13 bases remaining between them. Per germline, CDR1 SNHLY and CDR2 FYNNEI. The CDR3 length is 15 residues. The CDR3 spells CASSEDSKWTGELFF. The CDR3 bases are TGTGCCAGCAGTGAGGACAGTAAATGGACCGGGGAGCTGTTTTTT.